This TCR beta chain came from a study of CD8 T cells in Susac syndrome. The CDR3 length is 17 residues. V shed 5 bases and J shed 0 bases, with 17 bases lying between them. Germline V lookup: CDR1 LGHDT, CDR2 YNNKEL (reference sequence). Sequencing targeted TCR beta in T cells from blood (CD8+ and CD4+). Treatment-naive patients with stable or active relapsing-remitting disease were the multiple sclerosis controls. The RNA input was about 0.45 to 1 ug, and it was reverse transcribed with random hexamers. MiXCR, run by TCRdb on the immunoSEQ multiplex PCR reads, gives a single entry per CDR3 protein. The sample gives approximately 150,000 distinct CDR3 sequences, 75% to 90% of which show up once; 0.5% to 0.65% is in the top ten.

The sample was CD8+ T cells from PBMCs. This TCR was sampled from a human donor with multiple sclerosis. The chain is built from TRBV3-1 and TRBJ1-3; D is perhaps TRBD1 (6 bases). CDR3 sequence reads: CASSFRRGQSSGNTIYF. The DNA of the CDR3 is TGTGCCAGCAGCTTCAGGAGAGGACAGAGCTCTGGAAACACCATATATTTT.